The present T cell receptor (beta chain) was sequenced within a study of blood T cell repertoires in COVID-19 (dated by TCRdb to about 2020). With respect to the entire study: The collaborator samples originated in the United States, Italy and Spain and spanned the acute and convalescent phases of COVID-19. The material from the prospective study consisted of cDNA or gDNA derived from T cells, B-cell-depleted T cells, or PBMCs. Subjects who had been exposed to COVID-19, were actively infected with it, or had recovered from it provided the deeply sampled blood TCRbeta repertoires that made up the dataset. The repertoires were released in a freely available public database meant as a resource for research on the immune response to SARS-CoV-2. The samples were drawn from two sources: the first 160 participants of the ongoing ImmuneRACE study, and 1,200 or so subjects contributed by 6 global collaborators. Sample metadata almost always included a de-identified subject ID, COVID-19 status, age in years and sex. Where available, HLA class I and class II types were obtained from metadata supplied by the sample provider rather than from assay-based typing.

TCRbeta CDR3 regions were amplified from genomic DNA by means of the immunoSEQ Assay, a bias-controlled multiplex PCR. In the authors' own workflow: Nucleated cell counts per sample were estimated from amplification of reference gene primers within the assay. To quantify the absolute abundance of each unique TCRbeta CDR3 rearrangement, sequence reads were collapsed and filtered. For each sample, productive Simpson clonality was calculated as the square root of Simpson's diversity index across productive rearrangements. In its TCRdb copy, this immuneACCESS table keeps in-frame sequences only and misses some clones. Where compared with another copy, unresolved V genes explain less than half of these, and the others have no known cause. The V and J calls and clone size were taken over from that table, and D and trimming were inferred from the DNA. This sample comprises approximately 19,000 clones, roughly 81% of them detected only once. Clones ranked in the top ten supply roughly 8.8% of the sample.

Collaborating institutions collected whole blood in K2EDTA tubes following their own protocols. For TCRbeta analysis, collaborator samples were shipped as frozen whole blood, as isolated PBMCs, or as DNA extracted from either sample type. General findings and caveats noted by the study authors: Clinical and demographic metadata were provided uncurated, with the amount varying by source and participant.

Of note for this clone: The clone's antigen remains unknown. One base away there is no much larger clone; base qualities are not given.

From the germline V gene, CDR1 is SGHNT and CDR2 is YENEEA. The CDR3 runs 14 amino acids, cysteine and phenylalanine included. Of the read, only the CDR3 DNA is kept; its 42 bases are in frame from base 1. Trimming removed 5 bases from V and 3 bases from J; the gene matches leave 5 bases unexplained. The clonotype was recovered from a man in his fifties or sixties with acute or convalescent COVID-19. Recombination linked TRBV11-3 to TRBJ1-1; 8 middle bases align to TRBD1. Specimen: peripheral blood. Read as DNA, the sequence is TGTGCCAGCAGCGCCCGGGACAGGCACACTGAAGCTTTCTTT. Its protein reads: CASSARDRHTEAFF.